The 15 T cell receptor beta chains given below trace back to one sample, sequenced in a study of cytomegalovirus exposure and HLA in healthy donors (TCRdb year 2017). The library was made by the immunoSEQ multiplex PCR assay. A mixture of 60 forward primers for TCR Vbeta segments and 13 reverse primers for TCR Jbeta segments was used in the multiplex PCR. The immuneACCESS repertoire file appears here via TCRdb, limited to in-frame rearrangements. These files lack a portion of the clones; in checked studies, under half of the deficit traces to unresolved V genes, and the cause of the others is not known. This sample comprises some 220,000 clones, approximately 84% of them detected only once. The ten largest account for roughly 0.58% of the sample. Sequencing input: PBMCs. Every receptor here comes from a woman aged 35 to 49 in good health and CMV-seronegative.

V gene TRBV9 combines with J gene TRBJ1-6, with a weak D call TRBD1 (6 bases). CDR3 length: 13 amino acids. The ends were cut back, 0 bases at V and 9 bases at J, with 7 bases in the middle. In germline, CDR1 is SGDLS, CDR2 YYNGEE. CDR3 in DNA: TGTGCCAGCAGCGTAGGGACAGTTTCACCCCTCCACTTT. Encoded protein: CASSVGTVSPLHF.

CDR3 DNA: TGCGCCAGCAGCTTTGGGACTAGCGGGGGGAAGTACAATGAGCAGTTCTTC. It is translated as CASSFGTSGGKYNEQFF. V is TRBV5-1 and J is TRBJ2-1, with TRBD2 matching 15 bases. This CDR3 comprises 17 residues. Germline V gene lookup returns CDR1 SGHRS and CDR2 YFSETQ. The J segment lost 4 bases and the V segment lost 2 bases, leaving 4 bases of the junction unmatched. Together with reference TRBV5-1 and TRBJ2-1, the CDR3 gives the full variable domain: KAGVTQTPRYLIKTRGQQVTLSCSPISGHRSVSWYQQTPGQGLQFLFEYFSETQRNKGNFPGRFSGRQFSNSRSEMNVSTLELGDSALYLCASSFGTSGGKYNEQFFGPGTRLTVL.

The chain is built from TRBV30 and TRBJ1-1; D is ambiguous. The V end lost 0 bases, the J end lost 4 bases, and 15 bases lay between the germline ends. Germline V gives CDR1 GTSNPN, CDR2 SVGIG (reference sequence). There are 15 residues in the CDR3. The CDR3 loop reads CAWSVGSYVSTEAFF. The CDR3 DNA is TGTGCCTGGAGTGTCGGGAGTTATGTTTCCACTGAAGCTTTCTTT.

The chain joins TRBV18 to TRBJ2-7; D is possibly TRBD2 (5 bases). Trimming cost V 0 bases and J 0 bases, with 9 bases left between them. CDR1 is KGHSH, CDR2 LQKENI, per germline. The CDR3 loop spans 15 amino acids. In nucleotides, the CDR3 is TGTGCCAGCTCACCACCATCCCGGGACTCCTACGAGCAGTACTTC. Encoded protein: CASSPPSRDSYEQYF.

The chain is built from TRBV11-2 and TRBJ1-1; D gene unclear. This CDR3 region has 15 residues. CDR1 is SGHAT and CDR2 is FQNNGV in the germline V gene. V lost 5 bases and J lost 1, with 14 bases in between. CDR3 protein: CASSPLGGRNTEAFF. The CDR3 nucleotides read TGTGCCAGCAGCCCCCTAGGAGGTCGGAACACTGAAGCTTTCTTT. Using reference TRBV11-2 and TRBJ1-1 for the parts outside the CDR3, the full variable domain is EAGVAQSPRYKIIEKRQSVAFWCNPISGHATLYWYQQILGQGPKLLIQFQNNGVVDDSQLPKDRFSAERLKGVDSTLKIQPAKLEDSAVYLCASSPLGGRNTEAFFGQGTRLTVV.

V is TRBV28 and J is TRBJ1-6; a weak D match, TRBD1 (5 bases). Germline values: CDR1 MDHEN, CDR2 SYDVKM. Trimming took 3 bases from V and 8 from J, leaving 11 bases between them. This CDR3 has 14 amino acids. CDR3 region: CASSFGGGYSPLHF. CDR3 bases: TGTGCCAGCAGTTTCGGGGGGGGGTATTCACCCCTCCACTTT.

This chain connects TRBV7-3 to TRBJ2-7; D is unclear. V was pared by 1 base and J by 6 bases, with 13 bases between. Looked up from germline, CDR1 is SGHTA and CDR2 is FQGTGA. The CDR3 runs 14 residues. Written as DNA, the CDR3 is TGTGCCAGCAGCTTAAATCTAGGAACTGTCGAGCAGTACTTC. Translation: CASSLNLGTVEQYF.

The gene calls are TRBV11-3 and TRBJ2-7; 14 nucleotides match TRBD2. With 4 bases clipped from V and 6 bases from J, the junction kept 20 bases outside the gene matches. Germline V lookup: CDR1 SGHNT, CDR2 YENEEA. This CDR3 contains 20 residues. CDR3 DNA: TGTGCCAGCAGCTGCCACAGATATGGACTAGCGGGGGGACTAAGTCCCGAGCAGTACTTC. As protein: CASSCHRYGLAGGLSPEQYF.

Only one count was recorded for this clone. V usage is TRBV30 and J usage is TRBJ1-2; D call uncertain. V lost 5 bases and J lost 0, with 10 bases in between. The CDR3 totals 13 residues. Germline V gives CDR1 GTSNPN, CDR2 SVGIG (reference sequence). The CDR3 sequence: CAWGRSANYGYTF. The CDR3 DNA reads as TGTGCCTGGGGTCGGTCCGCTAACTATGGCTACACCTTC.

The chain couples TRBV14 to TRBJ1-4; 7 nucleotides align to TRBD1. The CDR3 is made up of 15 amino acids. Germline CDR1 is SGHDN and CDR2 is FVKESK. J gave up 3 bases and V 4 bases, and 5 bases lay outside the gene matches. In DNA, the CDR3 is TGTGCCAGCAGCCTCTTGGGACAGCCTAATGAAAAACTGTTTTTT. Residues: CASSLLGQPNEKLFF.

The rearrangement links TRBV6-1 to TRBJ2-7; 11 positions agree with TRBD1. CDR1 is MNHNS and CDR2 is SASEGT in the germline V gene. With 6 bases clipped from V and 2 bases from J, the junction kept 6 bases outside the gene matches. The CDR3 is made up of 15 amino acids. CDR3 loop: CASRAGTGGTYEQYF. CDR3 coding DNA: TGTGCCAGCAGGGCCGGGACAGGGGGAACCTACGAGCAGTACTTC.

CDR3 DNA: TGTGCCAGCTCCCCTATAGGACAGGGAGTTAATGAGCAGTTCTTC. This sequence encodes CASSPIGQGVNEQFF. The rearrangement links TRBV18 to TRBJ2-1, with TRBD1 matching 8 bases. Germline CDR1 is KGHSH and CDR2 is LQKENI. J was trimmed by 7 bases and V by 6 bases; bases with no gene match: 11. The CDR3 loop spans 15 amino acids.

The chain recombines TRBV5-1 with TRBJ2-7; no reliable D call. The V end lost 0 bases, the J end lost 1 base, and 11 bases lay between the germline ends. CDR1 and CDR2 from the germline V gene are SGHRS and YFSETQ. The CDR3 is 15 residues long. The CDR3 is CASSLVSGPSYEQYF. CDR3 nucleotides: TGCGCCAGCAGCTTGGTCTCAGGTCCATCCTACGAGCAGTACTTC.

V gene TRBV9 combines with J gene TRBJ2-3, with 9 positions matching TRBD2. Losses at the gene ends were 0 bases for V and 3 bases for J; bases not matched to a gene: 5. Per the germline V gene, CDR1 is SGDLS and CDR2 is YYNGEE. This CDR3 is 16 amino acids long. The DNA for the CDR3 is TGTGCCAGCAGCGTAGACGGGCTAGCGGGGACAGATACGCAGTATTTT. Translation: CASSVDGLAGTDTQYF.

The CDR3 nucleotides read TGTGCCAGCAGTTACTCTGACAGTTGGAACACTGAAGCTTTCTTT. Protein: CASSYSDSWNTEAFF. The chain combines TRBV6-6 with TRBJ1-1, with a possible D match to TRBD1 (5 bases). This CDR3 contains 15 residues. The V end lost 0 bases, the J end lost 1 base, and 9 bases lay between the germline ends. Looked up from germline, CDR1 is MNHNY and CDR2 is SVGAGI (reference sequence).